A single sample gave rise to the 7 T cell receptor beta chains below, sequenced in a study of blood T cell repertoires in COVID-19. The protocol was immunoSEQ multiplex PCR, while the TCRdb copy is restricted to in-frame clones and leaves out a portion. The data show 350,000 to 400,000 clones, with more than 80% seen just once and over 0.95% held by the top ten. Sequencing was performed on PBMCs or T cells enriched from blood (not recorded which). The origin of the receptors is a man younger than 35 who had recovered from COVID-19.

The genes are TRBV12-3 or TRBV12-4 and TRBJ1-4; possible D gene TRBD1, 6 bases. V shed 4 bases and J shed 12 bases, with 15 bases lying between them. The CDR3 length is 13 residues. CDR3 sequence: CASSYESRGQLFF. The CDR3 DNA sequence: TGTGCCAGCAGTTACGAATCCAGGGGTCAACTGTTTTTT.

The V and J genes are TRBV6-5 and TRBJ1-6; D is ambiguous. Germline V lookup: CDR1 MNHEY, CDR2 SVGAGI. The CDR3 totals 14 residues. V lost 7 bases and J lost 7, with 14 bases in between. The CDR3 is CASTLGVHNSPLHF. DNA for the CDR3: TGTGCCAGCACCCTCGGGGTACACAATTCACCCCTCCACTTT.

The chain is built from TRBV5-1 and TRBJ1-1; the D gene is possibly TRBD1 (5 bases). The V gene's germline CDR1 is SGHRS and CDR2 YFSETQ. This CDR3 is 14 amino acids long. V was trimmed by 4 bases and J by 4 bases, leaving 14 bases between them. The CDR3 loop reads CASSPGTRGTEAFF. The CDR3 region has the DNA TGCGCCAGCAGCCCAGGGACTCGGGGCACTGAAGCTTTCTTT.

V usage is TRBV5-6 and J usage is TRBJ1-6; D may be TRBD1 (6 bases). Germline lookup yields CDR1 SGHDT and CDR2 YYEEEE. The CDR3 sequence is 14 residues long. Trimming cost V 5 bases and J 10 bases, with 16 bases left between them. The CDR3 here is CASSLPSGESPLHF. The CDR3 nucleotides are TGTGCCAGCAGTCTTCCCTCAGGGGAATCACCCCTCCACTTT.

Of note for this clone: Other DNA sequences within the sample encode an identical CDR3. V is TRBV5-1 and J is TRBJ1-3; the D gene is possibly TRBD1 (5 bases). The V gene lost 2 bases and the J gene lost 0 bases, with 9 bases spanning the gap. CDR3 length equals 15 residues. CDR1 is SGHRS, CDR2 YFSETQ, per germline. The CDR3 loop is CASSLVGGSGNTIYF. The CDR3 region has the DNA TGCGCCAGCAGCTTAGTCGGGGGCTCTGGAAACACCATATATTTT.

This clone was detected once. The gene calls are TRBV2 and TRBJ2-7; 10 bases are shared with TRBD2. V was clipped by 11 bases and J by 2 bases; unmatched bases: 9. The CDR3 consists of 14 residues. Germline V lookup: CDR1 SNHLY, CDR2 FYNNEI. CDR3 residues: CAGSASGGTYEQYF. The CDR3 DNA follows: TGTGCCGGGTCGGCTAGCGGGGGCACCTACGAGCAGTACTTC.

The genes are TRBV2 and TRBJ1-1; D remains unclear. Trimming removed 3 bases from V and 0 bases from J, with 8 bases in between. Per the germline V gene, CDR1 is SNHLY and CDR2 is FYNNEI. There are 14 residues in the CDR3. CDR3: CASSDLAMNTEAFF. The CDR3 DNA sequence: TGTGCCAGCAGTGATCTAGCGATGAACACTGAAGCTTTCTTT.